A single sample gave rise to the 27 T cell receptor beta chains below, sequenced in a study of T cell responses to AZD1222 COVID-19 vaccine. Profiling relied on immunoSEQ multiplex PCR, and the TCRdb table lists in-frame clones only, not all of them. The data hold around 190,000 clones, with 91% observed a single time. This specimen was peripheral blood, taken 28 days after the second AZD1222 dose. The receptors were sampled from an adult who received the AZD1222 COVID-19 vaccine.

This clone was seen a handful of times. V gene TRBV4-2 combines with J gene TRBJ1-6, with 8 nucleotides matching TRBD1. With 3 bases clipped from V and 10 bases from J, the junction kept 8 bases outside the gene matches. Germline V CDR1 and CDR2: LGHNA, YNFKEQ. The CDR3 extends over 15 amino acids. This CDR3 is CASSQATGVGSPLHF. The CDR3, as DNA: TGTGCCAGCAGCCAGGCGACAGGGGTGGGCTCACCCCTCCACTTT.

The chain employs TRBV25-1 and TRBJ2-3; 8 nucleotides line up with TRBD2. The CDR3 extends over 15 amino acids. Per germline, CDR1 MGHDK and CDR2 SYGVNS. With 5 bases clipped from V and 5 bases from J, the junction kept 9 bases outside the gene matches. Written as DNA, the CDR3 is TGTGCCAGCAGTTTAGCGGGGCGGGCCGGAGATACGCAGTATTTT. Amino acid sequence: CASSLAGRAGDTQYF.

The rearrangement links TRBV3-1 (or the pseudogene TRBV3-2) to TRBJ2-1; 8 bases map to TRBD1. Germline V gene lookup returns CDR1 LGHDT and CDR2 YNNKEL (reference sequence). The CDR3 covers 14 residues. J gave up 4 bases and V 4 bases, and 3 bases lay outside the gene matches. CDR3 in DNA: TGTGCCAGCAGCCGGGACAGGTATTACAATGAGCAGTTCTTC. Amino acid sequence: CASSRDRYYNEQFF.

The genes are TRBV3-1 (or the pseudogene TRBV3-2) and TRBJ2-5, with 14 bases matching TRBD2. Germline-derived CDR1 and CDR2 are LGHDT and YNNKEL (reference sequence). The CDR3 consists of 17 residues. J was trimmed by 5 bases and V by 1 base; bases with no gene match: 6. The CDR3 DNA sequence: TGTGCCAGCAGCCAAGTTCAGGGACTAGCGGGGGTGGAGACCCAGTACTTC. Its translation is CASSQVQGLAGVETQYF.

This clone was seen more than once but under ten times. The chain combines TRBV5-4 with TRBJ1-4; 8 bases match TRBD1. CDR1 and CDR2 (germline): SGHNT, YYREEE (reference sequence). CDR3 size: 15 residues. Trimming took 4 bases from V and 5 from J; bases not matched to a gene: 7. CDR3 sequence reads: CASSINRGLNEKLFF. In DNA, the CDR3 is TGTGCCAGCAGCATAAACAGGGGGTTGAATGAAAAACTGTTTTTT.

In nucleotides, the CDR3 is TGTGCCACCCGTAGCTACACCTTC. This translates into CATRSYTF. V and J are TRBV24-1 and TRBJ1-2; D ambiguous. Per the germline V gene, CDR1 is KGHDR and CDR2 is SFDVKD. This CDR3 contains 8 residues. V lost 9 bases to trimming and J lost 9 bases, with 4 bases between them.

The CDR3 coding sequence is TGTGCCAGCAGCAAAGGGGACAGGGAGGGCAATGAGCAGTTCTTC. Amino acid sequence: CASSKGDREGNEQFF. This chain joins TRBV21-1 and TRBJ2-1; TRBD1 reflects the table's D call only, with no check against the DNA. TRBV21-1 is a pseudogene. The CDR3 extends over 15 amino acids.

The chain uses TRBV5-4 and TRBJ2-6; no clear D. The germline V gene encodes CDR1 SGHNT and CDR2 YYREEE (reference sequence). V was shortened by 4 bases and J by 0 bases, with 8 bases between the two germline ends. The CDR3 consists of 15 residues. The CDR3 DNA sequence: TGTGCCAGCAGCCCTCGGGTCTCTGGGGCCAACGTCCTGACTTTC. It codes for CASSPRVSGANVLTF.

The chain joins TRBV20-1 to TRBJ2-1; D gene unclear. This CDR3 spans 11 amino acids. Germline V gene data show CDR1 as DFQATT and CDR2 as SNEGSKA (reference sequence). The V end lost 6 bases, the J end lost 9 bases, and 12 bases lay between the germline ends. The CDR3 nucleotides are TGCAGTGCCTCCGCGGCCACTGAGCAGTTCTTC. It yields the protein CSASAATEQFF.

V and J are TRBV3-1 (or the pseudogene TRBV3-2) and TRBJ1-3, with 10 bases lining up with TRBD1. The germline CDR1 and CDR2 sequences are LGHDT and YNNKEL (reference sequence). The junction had 5 bases not matched to a gene; V was cut back by 1 base and J by 5 bases. The length of the CDR3 is 16 residues. CDR3 residues: CASSQGGTGARNTIYF. The CDR3 DNA follows: TGTGCCAGCAGCCAAGGGGGGACAGGGGCCCGAAACACCATATATTTT.

The chain has TRBV6-6 and TRBJ2-7, with a weak D call TRBD1 (5 bases). The V end lost 7 bases, the J end lost 2 bases, and 18 bases lay between the germline ends. The CDR3 has 15 residues. Germline CDR1 reads MNHNY; CDR2 reads SVGAGI (reference sequence). The CDR3 nucleotides are TGTGCCAGCACCTATGACAGAGCGCTCACCTACGAGCAGTACTTC. Protein sequence: CASTYDRALTYEQYF.

The chain employs TRBV7-9 and TRBJ1-2; D not certain. V was trimmed by 0 bases and J by 7 bases, leaving 15 bases between them. CDR3 length: 15 residues. Germline CDR1 is SEHNR and CDR2 is FQNEAQ (reference sequence). CDR3 amino acids: CASSLAGSGPSGYTF. The CDR3 region has the DNA TGTGCCAGCAGCTTAGCGGGGTCAGGCCCGAGTGGCTACACCTTC.

The chain has TRBV10-2 and TRBJ1-5; D call uncertain. Trimming stripped 3 bases from V and 1 base from J, with 13 bases between. The CDR3 length is 16 residues. Germline V lookup: CDR1 WSHSY, CDR2 SAAADI. The CDR3 is CASSDFGQRSNQPQHF. In nucleotides, the CDR3 is TGCGCCAGCAGTGACTTTGGCCAACGCAGCAATCAGCCCCAGCATTTT.

This clone was seen a single time. The V call is TRBV6-6, the J call TRBJ1-2, with D tentatively TRBD1 (5 bases). V was pared by 0 bases and J by 4 bases, with 12 bases between. Looked up from germline, CDR1 is MNHNY and CDR2 is SVGAGI (reference sequence). This CDR3 comprises 15 residues. The DNA for the CDR3 is TGTGCCAGCAGTTACTCGATGTCAGGGTCCTATGGCTACACCTTC. Amino acid sequence: CASSYSMSGSYGYTF.

The gene calls are TRBV6-2 or TRBV6-3 and TRBJ2-3; tentatively, D is TRBD2 (6 bases). The germline V gene has CDR1 MNHEY and CDR2 SVGEGT. V dropped 4 bases and J dropped 4 bases, with 15 bases sitting between them. This CDR3 has 15 residues. The CDR3 DNA reads TGTGCCAGCAGTTTCCCCTCGACTAGTTCAGATACGCAGTATTTT. This codes for CASSFPSTSSDTQYF.

This clone has a single count. This sequence joins TRBV5-6 and TRBJ1-1; D uncertain. The CDR3 runs 16 residues. Trimming removed 4 bases at V and 1 base at J, with 17 bases between. CDR1 is SGHDT and CDR2 is YYEEEE in the germline V gene. CDR3 nucleotide sequence: TGTGCCAGCAGCCTGTTTGGCCGGGCCTCGAACACTGAAGCTTTCTTT. As protein: CASSLFGRASNTEAFF.

V usage is TRBV7-8 and J usage is TRBJ2-7; D might be TRBD2 (6 bases). Trimming removed 5 bases at V and 1 base at J, with 12 bases between. The CDR3 spans 14 residues. CDR1 and CDR2 from the germline V gene are SGHVS and FQNEAQ. The CDR3 DNA is TGTGCCAGCAGCAAACTAGGAGGGTCCTACGAGCAGTACTTC. This encodes CASSKLGGSYEQYF. The full variable domain, in which reference TRBV7-8 and TRBJ2-7 provide the parts outside the CDR3, is GAGVSQSPRYKVAKRGQDVALRCDPISGHVSLFWYQQALGQGPEFLTYFQNEAQLDKSGLPSDRFFAERPEGSVSTLKIQRTQQEDSAVYLCASSKLGGSYEQYFGPGTRLTVT.

This chain joins TRBV5-8 and TRBJ1-2; 10 bases match TRBD1. V was pared by 0 bases and J by 11 bases, with 10 bases of the junction left unmatched. There are 15 residues in the CDR3. Germline V gene sequence: CDR1 SGHTS, CDR2 YDEGEE. The DNA of the CDR3 is TGTGCCAGCAGCTTGGATTGGACAGGGGGAAACCGTTACACCTTC. Residues: CASSLDWTGGNRYTF.

The chain has TRBV10-2 and TRBJ1-6, with TRBD1 identical over 7 bases. Trimming removed 5 bases from V and 3 bases from J; junction bases left unmatched: 1. CDR1 and CDR2 from the germline V gene are WSHSY and SAAADI. The CDR3 length is 14 residues. CDR3 sequence (DNA): TGCGCCAGCAGTCGGGACAGCTATAATTCACCCCTCCACTTT. Amino acid sequence: CASSRDSYNSPLHF.

The genes are TRBV5-1 and TRBJ2-3; possibly TRBD1 for D (7 bases). The V gene lost 4 bases and the J gene lost 3 bases, with 18 bases spanning the gap. CDR3 length: 16 residues. CDR1 is SGHRS, CDR2 YFSETQ, per germline. DNA of the CDR3: TGCGCCAGCAGCCCCACCAGGGGGGAGAGGACAGATACGCAGTATTTT. Encoded protein: CASSPTRGERTDTQYF.

This sequence joins TRBV11-2 and TRBJ2-7, with D maybe TRBD2 (6 bases). The CDR3 consists of 15 residues. Trimming cost V 5 bases and J 1 base, with 15 bases left between them. CDR1 SGHAT and CDR2 FQNNGV come from the germline V gene. The CDR3 DNA follows: TGTGCCAGCAGCCTCGCCGCAGGGACTTCCTACGAGCAGTACTTC. Amino acid sequence: CASSLAAGTSYEQYF.

The CDR3: CASSQIGPYEQYF. The CDR3 DNA is TGCGCCAGCAGCCAAATTGGCCCCTACGAGCAGTACTTC. This chain joins TRBV4-1 and TRBJ2-7; D call uncertain. The CDR3 loop spans 13 amino acids. The germline CDR1 and CDR2 sequences are MGHRA and YSYEKL. V lost 2 bases and J 2 bases, leaving 7 bases between the germline ends.

The chain joins TRBV30 to TRBJ2-4; 11 nucleotides line up with TRBD1. V was clipped by 7 bases and J by 8 bases; unmatched bases: 4. The length of the CDR3 is 12 residues. Germline V lookup: CDR1 GTSNPN, CDR2 SVGIG (reference sequence). For the CDR3, the DNA is TGTGCCTTTCGGGACAGGGGGGACATTCAGTACTTC. Protein: CAFRDRGDIQYF. The full variable domain, with the rest looked up from reference TRBV30 and TRBJ2-4, is SQTIHQWPATLVQPVGSPLSLECTVEGTSNPNLYWYRQAAGRGLQLLFYSVGIGQISSEVPQNLSASRPQDRQFILSSKKLLLSDSGFYLCAFRDRGDIQYFGAGTRLSVL.

DNA for the CDR3: TGTGCCAGCAGCTTCGGCGGATACTATGGCTACACCTTC. It yields the protein CASSFGGYYGYTF. This chain connects TRBV7-2 to TRBJ1-2; no definite D call. The length of the CDR3 is 13 residues. Trimming removed 3 bases at V and 3 bases at J, with 8 bases between. Germline loops: CDR1 SGHTA, CDR2 FQGNSA.

The chain is built from TRBV6-5 and TRBJ1-6; D is unclear. V was clipped by 8 bases and J by 4 bases, with 9 bases between them. CDR1 is MNHEY and CDR2 is SVGAGI in the germline V gene. CDR3 length equals 13 residues. The CDR3 spells CASAREYNSPLHF. CDR3 bases: TGTGCCAGCGCTCGAGAGTATAATTCACCCCTCCACTTT.

In the case of this clone: At the DNA level, this CDR3 is encoded by other sequences in the same sample as well. The gene calls are TRBV27 and TRBJ2-7; tentatively, D is TRBD2 (5 bases). Germline V gives CDR1 MNHEY, CDR2 SMNVEV (reference sequence). The CDR3 contains 14 residues. Trimming took 2 bases from V and 5 from J, leaving 13 bases between them. The CDR3 DNA follows: TGTGCCAGCAGTTTACTGGCAGGAGGACACGAGCAGTACTTC. Amino acids: CASSLLAGGHEQYF.

This clone has a single count. Here the CDR3 DNA reads TGTGCCAGCAGCCGACACGGACGGAGCAAGAACACCGGGGAGCTGTTTTTT. This translates into CASSRHGRSKNTGELFF. V gene TRBV7-9 combines with J gene TRBJ2-2; D uncertain. This CDR3 is 17 amino acids long. V lost 5 bases to trimming and J lost 1 base, with 17 bases between them. Germline lookup yields CDR1 SEHNR and CDR2 FQNEAQ (reference sequence).